The source of this T cell receptor (beta chain) is a study of shared clonotypes between healthy human individuals. The donor cohort consisted entirely of Caucasian adults residing in Nashville, Tennessee. The split of CD4+ cells yielded CD45RA+ naive and CD45RA-negative memory subsets. Only in-frame clones appear in the TCRdb table, and some are missing; sequencing was by immunoSEQ multiplex PCR. The sample lists millions of clones; roughly nine tenths were seen once. The CDR3 is 16 residues long. The V end was cut by 1 base, the J end by 8 bases, with 18 bases between. Germline-derived CDR1 and CDR2 are SEHNR and FQNEAQ (reference sequence).

The source material was naive CD4+ T cells sorted from blood. The subset here: CD45RA+ positively selected. The chain combines TRBV7-9 with TRBJ1-3; D is unclear. The clonotype was recovered from a young man in good health. For the CDR3, the DNA is TGTGCCAGCAGCTTAGTAAGGCCGAGGTCCGCAGACACCATATATTTT. Translated, it gives CASSLVRPRSADTIYF.